The 29 T cell receptor beta chains below come from one sample, sequenced in a study of low-dose radiotherapy and immunotherapy resistance in tumors. Time point indicated: after trial treatment. Indicated treatment: LDRT plus nivolumab, ipilimumab, low-dose cyclophosphamide and aspirin (RACIN trial). Gene-specific TRAV and TRBV primers were used for first-strand cDNA, covering alpha and beta chains. TCRs were put through approximately 20 PCR cycles of amplification with Phusion. A constant-region primer and the V-primer adapter served as the primer pair. Each CDR3 protein gets one entry after TCRdb re-called the reads with MiXCR. The table shows more than 70,000 distinct CDR3 sequences, with roughly 20% occurring only once. Here the sequenced sample was PBMCs, taken after low-dose radiotherapy plus immunotherapy. The receptors were sampled from a female donor with ovarian cancer.

This clonotype was observed many times. This chain's CDR3 is CASSLVGGTATF. The CDR3 bases are TGTGCCAGCAGCTTAGTTGGGGGAACGGCTACCTTC. V usage is TRBV7-2 and J usage is TRBJ1-2; maybe TRBD1 (5 bases). Per the germline V gene, CDR1 is SGHTA and CDR2 is FQGNSA. V gave up 1 base and J gave up 14 bases, with 14 bases separating them. The CDR3 is 12 residues long.

The chain uses TRBV29-1 and TRBJ2-1; D not resolved. V was pared by 8 bases and J by 2 bases, with 16 bases between. The CDR3 loop spans 14 amino acids. CDR1 is SQVTM, CDR2 ANQGSEA, per germline. The CDR3 nucleotides read TGCAGCACCCGAGAACTGCTTACCTACAATGAGCAGTTCTTC. Its protein product is CSTRELLTYNEQFF.

The V and J genes are TRBV4-1 and TRBJ2-7; 7 nucleotides align to TRBD1. The CDR3 is made up of 15 amino acids. V lost 0 bases, J lost 4 bases, and 6 bases stayed unmatched. In germline, CDR1 is MGHRA, CDR2 YSYEKL. The CDR3 nucleotides read TGCGCCAGCAGCCAAGAGTCAGGGGGTCTGTACGAGCAGTACTTC. Residues: CASSQESGGLYEQYF.

The V call is TRBV5-1, the J call TRBJ1-2; perhaps TRBD1 as D (6 bases). The CDR3 consists of 15 residues. Between the trimmed V and J ends, which lost 0 bases and 3 bases, there was a span of 12 bases. The germline V gene has CDR1 SGHRS and CDR2 YFSETQ. CDR3 residues: CASSLDWGRHYGYTF. The CDR3, as DNA: TGCGCCAGCAGCTTGGATTGGGGGCGCCACTATGGCTACACCTTC. The whole variable domain, filled in from reference TRBV5-1 and TRBJ1-2, reads KAGVTQTPRYLIKTRGQQVTLSCSPISGHRSVSWYQQTPGQGLQFLFEYFSETQRNKGNFPGRFSGRQFSNSRSEMNVSTLELGDSALYLCASSLDWGRHYGYTFGSGTRLTVV.

The chain is built from TRBV10-3 and TRBJ2-3; 7 bases are shared with TRBD2. Germline lookup yields CDR1 ENHRY and CDR2 SYGVKD. This CDR3 spans 15 amino acids. J gave up 0 bases and V 4 bases, and 4 bases lay outside the gene matches. Here the CDR3 reads CAISASGISTDTQYF. The CDR3 nucleotides read TGTGCCATCAGTGCAAGCGGGATAAGCACAGATACGCAGTATTTT.

At least ten counts were recorded for this clonotype. The rearrangement links TRBV29-1 to TRBJ2-7; TRBD2 matches at 16 bases. Germline assignment: CDR1 SQVTM and CDR2 ANQGSEA. Germline trimming cut 6 bases from V and 4 bases from J; bases unmatched to any gene: 24. The CDR3 has 21 amino acids. DNA of the CDR3: TGCAGCGTATCGGACGCGCCACCGGGACTAGCGGGGGGGCGGGGATTTTACGAGCAGTACTTC. Encoded protein: CSVSDAPPGLAGGRGFYEQYF.

In the case of this clonotype: A single base is all that separates this from a far larger clone, so a read error is likely. The CDR3 DNA sequence: TGTGCCAGCAGTGAGGGGCCGTACAATGAGCAGTACTTC. Its protein is CASSEGPYNEQYF. The V call is TRBV2, the J call TRBJ2-5; D may be TRBD1 (5 bases). Trimming stripped 3 bases from V and 11 bases from J, with 16 bases between. The CDR3 contains 13 residues. The germline CDR1 and CDR2 sequences are SNHLY and FYNNEI.

The table lists this clonotype with many counts. The V call is TRBV2, the J call TRBJ2-7; D may be TRBD1 (5 bases). V lost 8 bases and J 3 bases, leaving 14 bases between the germline ends. The CDR3 is 13 amino acids. Germline CDR1 reads SNHLY; CDR2 reads FYNNEI. CDR3 protein: CASGRQGIYEQYF. CDR3 DNA: TGTGCCAGCGGTAGGCAGGGAATCTACGAGCAGTACTTC.

This clonotype occurred many times. The V gene is TRBV7-6, the J gene TRBJ2-3; TRBD2 might be the D (6 bases). V shed 5 bases and J shed 5 bases, with 14 bases lying between them. This CDR3 has 14 amino acids. CDR1 SGHVS and CDR2 FNYEAQ come from the germline V gene. CDR3 loop: CASSHGSRGDTQYF. CDR3 coding DNA: TGTGCCAGCAGCCACGGGAGCCGGGGAGATACGCAGTATTTT. Variable domain in full (rest from reference TRBV7-6 and TRBJ2-3): GAGVSQSPRYKVTKRGQDVALRCDPISGHVSLYWYRQALGQGPEFLTYFNYEAQQDKSGLPNDRFSAERPEGSISTLTIQRTEQRDSAMYRCASSHGSRGDTQYFGPGTRLTVL.

This clonotype was counted ten times or more. This sequence joins TRBV7-2 and TRBJ2-3; either TRBD1 or TRBD2 may fit D (5 bases each). Germline assignment: CDR1 SGHTA and CDR2 FQGNSA. The CDR3 extends over 13 amino acids. Trimming pared 4 bases from V and 3 bases from J, leaving 8 bases between. The CDR3, as DNA: TGTGCCAGCAGCTCAGGGACGACAGATACGCAGTATTTT. This translates into CASSSGTTDTQYF.

This clonotype was detected many times. The chain links TRBV24-1 to TRBJ2-3; D ambiguous. The germline gives CDR1 KGHDR, CDR2 SFDVKD. This CDR3 has 14 residues. The V and J ends lost 7 bases and 3 bases respectively, with 13 bases between them. The CDR3 sequence: CATSSRTRTDTQYF. CDR3 DNA: TGTGCCACCAGCTCCCGGACCCGGACAGATACGCAGTATTTT.

This clonotype has a count of ten or more. The CDR3 is CSAIDVEQFF. The DNA for the CDR3 is TGCAGCGCCATCGATGTTGAGCAGTTCTTC. This chain uses TRBV29-1 with TRBJ2-1; D is unclear. Trimming cost V 7 bases and J 9 bases, with 10 bases left between them. The germline CDR1 and CDR2 sequences are SQVTM and ANQGSEA. This CDR3 comprises 10 residues.

This clonotype came up many times. DNA of the CDR3: TGTGCCAGCAGTTTCAGCCGGGGCGGTTTTCAGCCCCAGCATTTT. Protein: CASSFSRGGFQPQHF. This chain connects TRBV28 to TRBJ1-5, with a weak D call TRBD1 (5 bases). Germline values: CDR1 MDHEN, CDR2 SYDVKM. The CDR3 is 15 amino acids. The V end was cut by 3 bases, the J end by 6 bases, with 15 bases between.

In this sample, this clonotype turned up many times. The J gene is TRBJ1-3, the V gene TRBV11-3, with no clear D. This CDR3 comprises 15 residues. The germline V gene encodes CDR1 SGHNT and CDR2 YENEEA. V was cut by 6 bases and J by 0 bases, with 12 bases left in between. For the CDR3, the DNA is TGTGCCAGCAGGTTCGGGGTCACCTCTGGAAACACCATATATTTT. Its protein is CASRFGVTSGNTIYF.

Many counts were recorded for this clonotype. This sequence joins TRBV4-2 and TRBJ2-1; 10 bases map to TRBD2. The CDR3 sequence is 17 residues long. V lost 1 base, J lost 5 bases, and 8 bases stayed unmatched. The germline V gene encodes CDR1 LGHNA and CDR2 YNFKEQ. As DNA, the CDR3 is TGTGCCAGCAGCCAAGCCGCCCGGACTAGCGGAAACAATGAGCAGTTCTTC. Translated: CASSQAARTSGNNEQFF.

This chain links TRBV6-6 with TRBJ2-3, with 8 bases lining up with TRBD2. Losses at the gene ends were 4 bases for V and 1 base for J; bases not matched to a gene: 16. The CDR3 runs 19 residues. Germline V gene data show CDR1 as MNHNY and CDR2 as SVGAGI (reference sequence). The CDR3 sequence is CASSSGQAGGRRRTDTQYF. The CDR3 DNA reads TGTGCCAGCAGTTCTGGTCAGGCGGGAGGCCGCCGTCGCACAGATACGCAGTATTTT.

This clonotype was found a few times. The chain employs TRBV30 and TRBJ2-7, with no clear D. The CDR3 consists of 11 residues. Per the germline V gene, CDR1 is GTSNPN and CDR2 is SVGIG (reference sequence). Trimming took 1 base from V and 5 from J, leaving 6 bases between them. CDR3 sequence reads: CAWSEIDEQYF. CDR3 coding DNA: TGTGCCTGGAGTGAGATCGACGAGCAGTACTTC.

This clonotype was seen ten or more times. J is TRBJ2-7 and V is TRBV6-1, with a weak D call TRBD2 (5 bases). This CDR3 has 13 residues. The germline V and J ends were trimmed by 4 bases and 6 bases, with 13 bases remaining between them. Germline CDR1 is MNHNS and CDR2 is SASEGT. In nucleotides, the CDR3 is TGTGCCAGCAGTGTTCTTGGAGGTTTCGAGCAGTACTTC. It is translated as CASSVLGGFEQYF.

A remark on this clonotype: A much larger clone differs from this one at a single base, so this may be a read error. The chain joins TRBV14 to TRBJ2-1, with 13 bases lining up with TRBD2. CDR1 is SGHDN, CDR2 FVKESK, per germline. There are 15 residues in the CDR3. V lost 1 base, J lost 15 bases, and 9 bases stayed unmatched. The CDR3 nucleotides read TGTGCCAGCAGCCAAGTGAGGACTAGCGGGGGCCGGATGTTCTTC. Translating it yields CASSQVRTSGGRMFF.

This clonotype was counted at least ten times. This chain links TRBV5-1 with TRBJ1-3, with TRBD1 matching 7 bases. V shed 4 bases, J shed 4 bases, and the junction held 8 bases outside the gene matches. The germline V gene has CDR1 SGHRS and CDR2 YFSETQ. This CDR3 has 15 amino acids. CDR3: CASSPTGTAGNTIYF. The CDR3 nucleotides are TGCGCCAGCAGCCCGACCGGGACAGCGGGAAACACCATATATTTT.

In this sample, this clonotype turned up many times. This chain uses TRBV28 with TRBJ2-7; possibly TRBD1 for D (6 bases). In germline, CDR1 is MDHEN, CDR2 SYDVKM. This CDR3 contains 13 residues. Trimming removed 1 base from V and 6 bases from J, with 10 bases in between. The DNA for the CDR3 is TGTGCCAGCAGTTTATCCCGGGACACCGAGCAGTACTTC. Translated: CASSLSRDTEQYF.

On this clonotype itself: The junction does not match germline at one end; this may be a read error. The chain uses TRBV6-1 and TRBJ2-2, with D possibly being TRBD2 (5 bases). Germline V gene lookup returns CDR1 MNHNS and CDR2 SASEGT. The CDR3 is made up of 16 amino acids. The CDR3 DNA is TGTGTCAGCAAAAAACTCGGACTTTCGAACACCGGGGAGCTGTTTTTT. Its translation is CVSKKLGLSNTGELFF.

This clonotype was observed at least ten times. The chain combines TRBV27 with TRBJ2-7, with a tentative D call TRBD1 (6 bases). The CDR3 is 15 amino acids. Germline assignment: CDR1 MNHEY and CDR2 SMNVEV (reference sequence). Trimming removed 5 bases from V and 0 bases from J, with 14 bases in between. The CDR3 here is CASSRTASYSYEQYF. Here the CDR3 DNA reads TGTGCCAGCAGTAGGACAGCTAGCTACTCCTACGAGCAGTACTTC.

Many counts were recorded for this clonotype. J is TRBJ2-3 and V is TRBV20-1; possibly TRBD2 for D (5 bases). V was pared by 2 bases and J by 0 bases, with 12 bases between. The CDR3 sequence is 15 residues long. The V gene's germline CDR1 is DFQATT and CDR2 SNEGSKA (reference sequence). This CDR3 is CSARNPWTSTDTQYF. The CDR3 nucleotides are TGCAGTGCTAGAAACCCCTGGACTAGCACAGATACGCAGTATTTT.

The rearrangement links TRBV7-2 to TRBJ2-1, with D perhaps matching TRBD2 (5 bases). The CDR3 has 17 amino acids. The ends were cut back, 5 bases at V and 0 bases at J, with 17 bases in the middle. Per germline, CDR1 SGHTA and CDR2 FQGNSA. The CDR3 loop reads CASSPIEAGYSYNEQFF. The DNA of the CDR3 is TGTGCCAGCAGCCCTATTGAGGCGGGTTACTCCTACAATGAGCAGTTCTTC.

This clonotype was recorded many times. The chain has TRBV4-1 and TRBJ2-3, with 8 bases aligning to TRBD2. After removal of 2 bases from V and 5 bases from J, the junction contained 9 bases not matched to a gene. CDR1 is MGHRA, CDR2 YSYEKL, per germline. CDR3 length equals 16 residues. The CDR3 coding sequence is TGCGCCAGCAGCCAATTAGCGGGGAAGGTTGGAGATACGCAGTATTTT. Protein: CASSQLAGKVGDTQYF.

A remark on this clonotype: A far larger clone is off by one base, so a read error is likely. The chain uses TRBV6-2 or TRBV6-3 and TRBJ2-1, with TRBD2 matching over 9 bases. Germline loops: CDR1 MNHEY, CDR2 SVGEGT. With V trimmed by 0 bases and J by 10 bases, 22 bases remained unmatched. The CDR3 has 20 residues. In DNA form, the CDR3 reads TGTGCCAGCAGTTACTCGAAAGCTCAACTAGCGGGTGGAAGCTCCTACGAGCAGTTCTTC. It codes for CASSYSKAQLAGGSSYEQFF.

This clonotype was picked up many times. The V and J genes are TRBV11-3 and TRBJ2-7, with 8 bases fitting TRBD2. The CDR3 is made up of 15 amino acids. Germline V CDR1 and CDR2: SGHNT, YENEEA. Losses at the gene ends were 4 bases for V and 0 bases for J; bases not matched to a gene: 5. The CDR3 nucleotides read TGTGCCAGCAGCTCGAAGCGGGAGAGCTCCTACGAGCAGTACTTC. Protein product: CASSSKRESSYEQYF.

This clonotype was counted many times. CDR3 nucleotides: TGCAGCGTGGGACAGGGAAGGGGGCAAGAGACCCAGTACTTC. The encoded protein is CSVGQGRGQETQYF. The chain carries TRBV29-1 and TRBJ2-5; TRBD1 agrees at 9 bases. Germline V gene sequence: CDR1 SQVTM, CDR2 ANQGSEA. The CDR3 consists of 14 residues. V shed 6 bases, J shed 2 bases, and the junction held 7 bases outside the gene matches.